This T cell receptor (beta chain) is from a study of neurological immune-mediated disorders. Study outcomes and limitations: Expansion of TCR clones was greatest in HTLV-1-associated myelopathy and smallest in multiple sclerosis, where it fell below that of healthy controls.

V trimming: 8 bases; J trimming: 6 bases; junction bases outside the gene matches: 7. Per the germline V gene, CDR1 is SGHAT and CDR2 is FQDESV (reference sequence). The CDR3 loop spans 13 amino acids. This clonotype has a count of ten or more. Its antigen is as yet unknown. Using its own MiXCR run on the 5' RACE reads, TCRdb lists one record per CDR3 protein. The table has some 16,000 distinct CDR3 sequences, 9% to 10% seen once. Material: CD8+ T cells from blood. The sequence came from a man aged 45 to 65 in good health. V and J are TRBV11-1 and TRBJ2-7; 10 bases match TRBD1. The CDR3 bases are TGTGCCAGCCGTGGGGACAGGGGTCCCGAGCAGTACTTC. Amino acids: CASRGDRGPEQYF.